The subject of this entry is one T cell receptor (beta chain). The data were obtained in a study of blood T cell repertoires in COVID-19. Only in-frame clones appear in the TCRdb table, and some are missing; sequencing was by immunoSEQ multiplex PCR. The profile shows 55,000 to 75,000 clones, more than 85% of them singletons. The V and J ends lost 11 bases and 4 bases respectively, with 24 bases between them. Germline V gives CDR1 MDHEN, CDR2 SYDVKM. CDR3 length equals 17 residues. Sequenced input: peripheral blood. The receptor was derived from a human donor with active COVID-19. The donor label of this sample is uncertain. V usage is TRBV28 and J usage is TRBJ2-6; D remains unclear. The CDR3 protein is CAVSQSHILKGANVLTF. In DNA form, the CDR3 reads TGTGCCGTCTCACAGAGCCATATATTAAAAGGGGCCAACGTCCTGACTTTC.